This T cell receptor beta chain was sequenced for a study of T-cell reconstitution after alpha-beta-depleted transplantation in children. The germline V gene encodes CDR1 MDHEN and CDR2 SYDVKM. CDR3 length: 15 residues. Trimming took off 6 bases at V and 5 bases at J, with 17 bases between the two ends. Study-wide results and limits: Alpha-beta T cells present about two months after transplant were reported to originate from several hundred expanded graft clones. The authors attributed T-cell counts and diversity one year after transplant mostly to newly produced T cells. It was surviving recipient T cells and thymic progenitors that gave some patients high TCRbeta diversity at day 60.

Unique molecular identifiers were used in preparing the TCRbeta library. TCRdb called the PCR reads again in MiXCR, with one record for every CDR3 protein. The table records approximately 210,000 distinct CDR3 sequences, 17% of them present only once. Details on this clonotype: Its antigen remains unknown.

The material was PBMCs, mostly from graft donor cells, obtained 360 days after TCRalphabeta/CD19-depleted stem cell transplant. The V call is TRBV28, the J call TRBJ1-5; D remains unclear. The sequence was obtained from a male patient between 2 and 9 years old who had a stem cell transplant for acute lymphoblastic leukemia, so the T cells may come from the graft donor. CDR3 bases: TGTGCCAGCAGCCCGGACCTTATCCAGGATCAGCCCCAGCATTTT. Translating gives CASSPDLIQDQPQHF.